Shown below are 30 T cell receptor beta chains from a single sample sequenced in a study of blood T cell repertoires in COVID-19. Sequenced by immunoSEQ multiplex PCR; TCRdb stores in-frame clones only, minus some. The data contain 95,000 or so clones, under 85% of them singletons. The sequencing sample was made of peripheral blood. The source of these receptors is a human donor in a cohort sampled during active COVID-19.

The V call is TRBV6-6, the J call TRBJ1-5; D not certain. The V gene's germline CDR1 is MNHNY and CDR2 SVGAGI (reference sequence). This CDR3 has 15 residues. V shed 2 bases and J shed 1 base, with 9 bases lying between them. CDR3 amino acids: CASSYPEESNQPQHF. In DNA, the CDR3 is TGTGCCAGCAGTTACCCAGAAGAAAGCAATCAGCCCCAGCATTTT.

The chain links TRBV5-4 to TRBJ2-5; TRBD1 aligns across 10 bases. This CDR3 has 13 residues. Trimming cost V 4 bases and J 5 bases; bases outside gene matches: 2. CDR1 and CDR2 (germline): SGHNT, YYREEE (reference sequence). The CDR3 here is CASSRQGAETQYF. The CDR3 DNA reads TGTGCCAGCAGCCGACAGGGGGCGGAGACCCAGTACTTC.

The rearrangement links TRBV6-5 to TRBJ2-7; D not resolved. Germline V CDR1 and CDR2: MNHEY, SVGAGI. The V gene lost 11 bases and the J gene lost 1 base, with 18 bases spanning the gap. The CDR3 has 14 residues. CDR3 in amino acids: CAGAPGPGSYEQYF. The CDR3 DNA is TGTGCCGGCGCACCAGGCCCCGGTTCCTACGAGCAGTACTTC.

J is TRBJ2-7 and V is TRBV7-9, with a possible D match to TRBD1 (6 bases). V was shortened by 4 bases and J by 5 bases, with 15 bases between the two germline ends. The CDR3 loop spans 14 amino acids. Germline CDR1 reads SEHNR; CDR2 reads FQNEAQ (reference sequence). The DNA of the CDR3 is TGTGCCAGCAGCTCCAATCAGGGGTCGCACGAGCAGTACTTC. Translation gives CASSSNQGSHEQYF.

This clone was counted between two and nine times. The rearrangement joins TRBV3-1 (or the pseudogene TRBV3-2) to TRBJ1-3; no definite D call. The CDR3 covers 15 residues. The germline gives CDR1 LGHDT, CDR2 YNNKEL (reference sequence). The V gene lost 3 bases and the J gene lost 0 bases, with 9 bases spanning the gap. The CDR3 nucleotides read TGTGCCAGCAGCCACGTCGACTACTCTGGAAACACCATATATTTT. Residues: CASSHVDYSGNTIYF.

The chain uses TRBV6-5 and TRBJ2-5; TRBD2 matches 7 bases. The CDR3 runs 14 residues. Germline assignment: CDR1 MNHEY and CDR2 SVGAGI. Germline trimming cut 2 bases from V and 3 bases from J; bases unmatched to any gene: 3. CDR3 nucleotide sequence: TGTGCCAGCAGTTACGGGACTAATAAAGAGACCCAGTACTTC. Translation gives CASSYGTNKETQYF.

The rearrangement uses TRBV20-1 and TRBJ2-3; tentative D call: TRBD1 (5 bases). V was cut by 3 bases and J by 8 bases, with 6 bases left in between. Germline V gene data show CDR1 as DFQATT and CDR2 as SNEGSKA (reference sequence). This CDR3 spans 10 amino acids. CDR3 sequence reads: CSASRGTQYF. CDR3 DNA sequence: TGCAGTGCTAGTAGGGGTACGCAGTATTTT.

The chain is built from TRBV6-4 and TRBJ2-2; 9 positions agree with TRBD1. This CDR3 region has 15 residues. Germline lookup yields CDR1 MRHNA and CDR2 SNTAGT. Trimming at V came to 3 bases and at J to 6 bases, leaving 5 bases not matched to a gene. The CDR3 spells CASSEQGAVSGELFF. The DNA of the CDR3 is TGTGCCAGCAGTGAACAGGGGGCGGTGTCCGGGGAGCTGTTTTTT.

V gene TRBV29-1 combines with J gene TRBJ1-2; maybe TRBD1 (5 bases). Germline assignment: CDR1 SQVTM and CDR2 ANQGSEA. V gave up 6 bases and J gave up 6 bases, with 20 bases separating them. This CDR3 region has 14 residues. CDR3 sequence: CSVYHQGEINGYTF. The CDR3 nucleotides are TGCAGCGTATACCATCAAGGGGAAATTAATGGCTACACCTTC.

This clone has a count of ten or more. V is TRBV24-1 and J is TRBJ2-1, with TRBD1 matching 10 bases. Trimming at V came to 7 bases and at J to 8 bases, leaving 10 bases not matched to a gene. Per germline, CDR1 KGHDR and CDR2 SFDVKD. The length of the CDR3 is 15 residues. Here the CDR3 DNA reads TGTGCCACCAGCCTTTCCGGGACAGGGGTCTATGAGCAGTTCTTC. Its protein product is CATSLSGTGVYEQFF.

The chain uses TRBV4-1 and TRBJ2-1; D is perhaps TRBD1 (5 bases). V lost 4 bases and J 2 bases, leaving 15 bases between the germline ends. CDR1 is MGHRA, CDR2 YSYEKL, per germline. CDR3 size: 16 residues. The CDR3 sequence: CASSLYEGATYNEQFF. The DNA for the CDR3 is TGCGCCAGCAGCCTTTATGAAGGGGCCACCTACAATGAGCAGTTCTTC.

The rearrangement joins TRBV27 to TRBJ1-1, with D perhaps matching TRBD1 (6 bases). Trimming pared 5 bases from V and 2 bases from J, leaving 12 bases between. Germline V CDR1 and CDR2: MNHEY, SMNVEV (reference sequence). The CDR3 loop spans 14 amino acids. The CDR3 DNA follows: TGTGCCAGCAGTCTGAACAGGGATAACACTGAAGCTTTCTTT. Translation gives CASSLNRDNTEAFF.

CDR3 protein: CASSFSGSSYNEQFF. The CDR3 nucleotides read TGCGCCAGCAGCTTTAGCGGAAGCTCCTACAATGAGCAGTTCTTC. This sequence joins TRBV5-1 and TRBJ2-1; a weak D match, TRBD2 (6 bases). With 2 bases removed from V and 0 bases from J, the gap between germline ends came to 9 bases. From germline, CDR1 is SGHRS and CDR2 YFSETQ. The CDR3 is 15 residues long.

The chain uses TRBV10-3 and TRBJ1-4, with TRBD1 matching 9 bases. CDR1 and CDR2 from the germline V gene are ENHRY and SYGVKD. The CDR3 is 14 residues long. The V segment lost 10 bases and the J segment 8 bases; nucleotides outside the gene matches: 11. CDR3 sequence reads: CARPGQGGGEKLFF. CDR3 nucleotides: TGTGCCAGACCGGGACAGGGTGGAGGCGAAAAACTGTTTTTT.

J is TRBJ2-7 and V is TRBV7-9; TRBD2 matches at 8 bases. The V and J ends lost 2 bases and 6 bases, in that order; junction bases with no gene match: 9. CDR3 length: 15 residues. Germline CDR1 and CDR2: SEHNR and FQNEAQ (reference sequence). For the CDR3, the DNA is TGTGCCAGCAGCTTATCCGGGGGGGCCGATAGCGAGCAGTACTTC. Translated, it gives CASSLSGGADSEQYF.

This chain connects TRBV5-4 to TRBJ2-2; TRBD2 matches at 7 bases. Germline-derived CDR1 and CDR2 are SGHNT and YYREEE (reference sequence). The ends lost 1 base at V and 1 base at J; junction bases unmatched: 7. There are 17 residues in the CDR3. As DNA, the CDR3 is TGTGCCAGCAGCTTGACCGGGACTACAATGAACACCGGGGAGCTGTTTTTT. This encodes CASSLTGTTMNTGELFF.

In regard to this clone: Other nucleotide sequences in the sample specify the same CDR3. The chain's CDR3 is CASSLDSSYEQYF. In DNA, the CDR3 is TGTGCCAGCAGCTTAGATTCATCCTACGAGCAGTACTTC. The chain is built from TRBV11-3 and TRBJ2-7, with no clear D. Trimming shortened V by 0 bases and J by 1 base, and 4 bases separated the two germline ends. The CDR3 runs to 13 residues. Germline CDR1 reads SGHNT; CDR2 reads YENEEA.

The chain recombines TRBV5-1 with TRBJ2-7; 7 positions match TRBD2. The CDR3 length is 15 residues. Looked up from germline, CDR1 is SGHRS and CDR2 is YFSETQ. Trimming at V came to 4 bases and at J to 2 bases, leaving 9 bases not matched to a gene. CDR3 bases: TGCGCCAGCAGCGGGGGGGACGTCGGCGCCTACGAGCAGTACTTC. Amino acid sequence: CASSGGDVGAYEQYF.

The gene calls are TRBV5-5 and TRBJ1-1; 9 positions agree with TRBD1. Germline CDR1 SGHKS, CDR2 YYEKEE (reference sequence). There are 15 residues in the CDR3. The J segment lost 5 bases and the V segment lost 3 bases, leaving 8 bases of the junction unmatched. CDR3 sequence: CASSSPDRGGTEAFF. The CDR3 DNA is TGTGCCAGCAGCTCGCCGGACAGGGGTGGAACTGAAGCTTTCTTT.

A few counts support this clone. The chain is built from TRBV2 and TRBJ2-2; 7 bases are shared with TRBD1. The V gene end was trimmed by 5 bases and the J gene end by 3 bases; junction bases not matched to a gene: 6. CDR3 length: 15 amino acids. Per the germline V gene, CDR1 is SNHLY and CDR2 is FYNNEI. For the CDR3, the DNA is TGTGCCAGCAGTAACGGACAGGCGGACACCGGGGAGCTGTTTTTT. Protein product: CASSNGQADTGELFF.

This clone was recorded only once. The chain has TRBV18 and TRBJ2-4, with TRBD1 as a possible D gene (6 bases). With 3 bases removed from V and 0 bases from J, the gap between germline ends came to 9 bases. The CDR3 sequence is 15 residues long. Germline lookup yields CDR1 KGHSH and CDR2 LQKENI. The CDR3 reads CASSPEQGAKNIQYF. The CDR3 DNA is TGTGCCAGCTCACCTGAACAGGGAGCCAAAAACATTCAGTACTTC. The entire variable domain, with the rest obtained from reference TRBV18 and TRBJ2-4, is as follows: NAGVMQNPRHLVRRRGQEARLRCSPMKGHSHVYWYRQLPEEGLKFMVYLQKENIIDESGMPKERFSAEFPKEGPSILRIQQVVRGDSAAYFCASSPEQGAKNIQYFGAGTRLSVL.

The V gene is TRBV7-3, the J gene TRBJ2-3; TRBD2 agrees at 9 bases. Germline trimming cut 1 base from V and 2 bases from J; bases unmatched to any gene: 7. This CDR3 has 17 amino acids. Germline CDR1 is SGHTA and CDR2 is FQGTGA. This CDR3 is CASSLSSAGGPTDTQYF. CDR3 in DNA: TGTGCCAGCAGCTTAAGTTCAGCGGGGGGCCCCACAGATACGCAGTATTTT.

The J gene is TRBJ1-2, the V gene TRBV12-3 or TRBV12-4, with 7 bases that match TRBD1. The CDR3 has 13 residues. V gave up 8 bases and J gave up 1 base; unmatched junction bases: 4. This CDR3 reads CASAGGFNYGYTF. The CDR3 region has the DNA TGTGCCAGCGCAGGGGGTTTTAACTATGGCTACACCTTC.

V gene TRBV5-5 combines with J gene TRBJ2-7, with a tentative D call TRBD1 (6 bases). Trimming shortened V by 0 bases and J by 4 bases, and 14 bases separated the two germline ends. This CDR3 contains 15 residues. Germline values: CDR1 SGHKS, CDR2 YYEKEE (reference sequence). The CDR3 nucleotides read TGTGCCAGCAGCTTGGGGACAGCTCAGATTTACGAGCAGTACTTC. Protein product: CASSLGTAQIYEQYF.

A single count supports this clone. The rearrangement uses TRBV7-8 and TRBJ2-7, with TRBD2 identical over 7 bases. Trimming cost V 5 bases and J 2 bases; bases outside gene matches: 6. Germline CDR1 SGHVS, CDR2 FQNEAQ. CDR3 length equals 14 residues. The CDR3 spells CASSQTSTTYEQYF. CDR3 nucleotides: TGTGCCAGCAGCCAGACTAGCACCACCTACGAGCAGTACTTC.

The V gene is TRBV11-3, the J gene TRBJ1-1; D is unresolved. The CDR3 spans 13 residues. From germline, CDR1 is SGHNT and CDR2 YENEEA. Trimming removed 2 bases at V and 6 bases at J, with 10 bases between. In DNA form, the CDR3 reads TGTGCCAGCAGCTTAACGGGGAGCGCTGAAGCTTTCTTT. Protein product: CASSLTGSAEAFF.

V gene TRBV6-5 combines with J gene TRBJ1-1, with D unclear. Germline V gene sequence: CDR1 MNHEY, CDR2 SVGAGI. CDR3 length: 13 residues. Trimming stripped 5 bases from V and 2 bases from J, with 9 bases between. CDR3 protein: CASSQTLNTEAFF. In nucleotides, the CDR3 is TGTGCCAGCAGTCAGACACTTAACACTGAAGCTTTCTTT.

This clone was seen a handful of times. The chain couples TRBV3-1 (or the pseudogene TRBV3-2) to TRBJ2-2, with 12 bases aligning to TRBD2. Unmatched junction bases numbered 1, after V lost 0 bases and J lost 5 bases. Looked up from germline, CDR1 is LGHDT and CDR2 is YNNKEL (reference sequence). CDR3 length: 16 amino acids. CDR3: CASSQETSGRTGELFF. The CDR3 DNA sequence: TGTGCCAGCAGCCAAGAGACTAGCGGGAGAACCGGGGAGCTGTTTTTT.

J is TRBJ2-1 and V is TRBV18, with 11 bases identical to TRBD2. J was trimmed by 5 bases and V by 5 bases; bases with no gene match: 5. The CDR3 sequence is 15 residues long. The germline V gene has CDR1 KGHSH and CDR2 LQKENI. The CDR3, as DNA: TGTGCCAGCTCAGTACTTAGCGGGAGGGACAATGAGCAGTTCTTC. Translated, it gives CASSVLSGRDNEQFF.

This clone was seen once. This chain links TRBV5-1 with TRBJ1-1; no clear D gene. The V gene lost 2 bases and the J gene lost 1 base, with 6 bases spanning the gap. Germline CDR1 is SGHRS and CDR2 is YFSETQ. CDR3 size: 13 residues. CDR3 sequence reads: CASSFRQNTEAFF. The CDR3 DNA reads as TGCGCCAGCAGCTTCCGACAGAACACTGAAGCTTTCTTT. Full variable domain (rest looked up from reference TRBV5-1 and TRBJ1-1): KAGVTQTPRYLIKTRGQQVTLSCSPISGHRSVSWYQQTPGQGLQFLFEYFSETQRNKGNFPGRFSGRQFSNSRSEMNVSTLELGDSALYLCASSFRQNTEAFFGQGTRLTVV.